The clone carrying this T cell receptor beta chain was seen a few times. What it binds is unknown. This entry is derived from a study of vaccination effects on CD4 cells after COVID-19. After expansion with viral peptide pools in the ViraFEST assay, antigen-specific CD4+ T cells were sequenced. Subsequent to a culture period of less than twelve days, CD4+ T cells were isolated. Vaccination of participants consisted of two doses of either the BNT162b2 or mRNA-1273 vaccine. All vaccine recipients tested negative for nucleocapsid antibodies and had never contracted SARS-CoV-2 infection. Method: immunoSEQ multiplex PCR; TCRdb's copy keeps in-frame clones and lacks some. The sample has around 67,000 clones; around 81% are singletons. Germline CDR1 is SGHTA and CDR2 is FQGNSA. The CDR3 spans 15 residues. The V end was cut by 2 bases, the J end by 1 base, with 8 bases between.

Specimen: CD4+ T cells from PBMCs cultured with HCoV-229E spike peptides, collected after COVID-19 vaccination. V and J are TRBV7-2 and TRBJ2-2; D is unresolved. The receptor comes from a human donor who received a COVID-19 vaccine. The DNA for the CDR3 is TGTGCCAGCAGCTTATCAGCAGGGAACACCGGGGAGCTGTTTTTT. Residues: CASSLSAGNTGELFF.